This T cell receptor beta chain was profiled in a study of early T cells in non-severe SARS-CoV-2 infection. The CDR3 length is 14 residues. V lost 6 bases to trimming and J lost 1 base, with 16 bases between them. Germline V CDR1 and CDR2: DFQATT, SNEGSKA (reference sequence). Separate cDNA molecules each had unique molecular identifiers attached to them. TCRdb processed the 5' RACE reads anew with MiXCR; each CDR3 protein has one entry. This table holds about 25,000 distinct CDR3 sequences, more than 4.5% found once. The receptor's source is an adult who was a healthcare worker with PCR-confirmed SARS-CoV-2 infection or an uninfected control (not recorded which). This chain uses TRBV20-1 with TRBJ2-7, with D perhaps given as TRBD1 or TRBD2 (6 bases each). What was sequenced was whole blood. This CDR3 reads CSAAIGGTSYEQYF. DNA for the CDR3: TGCAGTGCGGCAATTGGAGGGACATCCTACGAGCAGTACTTC.